Described below is a single T cell receptor beta chain sequence and its context. This sample was taken from a study of control samples from healthy donors and cancer patients. The germline V gene encodes CDR1 SGHAT and CDR2 FQNNGV. The CDR3 is made up of 15 amino acids. Germline trimming cut 3 bases from V and 0 bases from J; bases unmatched to any gene: 3. The repertoire was sequenced with immunoSEQ multiplex PCR; TCRdb's copy has only in-frame clones and lacks some. The table has over 55,000 clones, 85% to 95% seen once. The genes are TRBV11-2 and TRBJ2-7; 9 nucleotides match TRBD1. This sequence was found in a man aged 30 to 39 with colorectal cancer. Sequencing used PBMCs. In nucleotides, the CDR3 is TGTGCCAGCAGCTTTCCGGGACAGGGCTCCTACGAGCAGTACTTC. Translating it yields CASSFPGQGSYEQYF.